The clone carrying this T cell receptor (beta chain) was seen a handful of times. As yet, its antigen is unknown. The source of the sample is a study of T cells in Graves' hyperthyroidism and ophthalmopathy. RNA transcripts were the template for amplifying TCR beta CDR3 regions. TCR CDR3 regions were first amplified by RT-PCR with HTBI primers. One entry per CDR3 protein results from TCRdb running MiXCR on the multiplex PCR reads. This table holds 690,000 or so distinct CDR3 sequences, under 20% found once. The CDR3 runs 15 residues. Germline lookup yields CDR1 MNHNS and CDR2 SASEGT. Trimming removed 5 bases at V and 1 base at J, with 14 bases between. The blood sample was taken at first hyperthyroidism diagnosis, before any ophthalmopathy symptoms. Study-wide results and limits: Ophthalmopathy, as predicted by the model, came a median roughly 6.5 months after the prediction. A 13 V-J signature model discriminated ophthalmopathy versus stable hyperthyroidism.

Sequencing input: blood. This sequence was found in a woman in her forties or fifties with Graves' hyperthyroidism that later progressed to Graves' ophthalmopathy. The genes are TRBV6-1 and TRBJ1-1; tentatively, D is TRBD1 (5 bases). The CDR3 protein is CASSFSLTGNTEAFF. The CDR3, as DNA: TGTGCCAGCAGTTTTTCCCTAACAGGGAACACTGAAGCTTTCTTT.